The source of this T cell receptor (beta chain) is a study of T-cell reconstitution after alpha-beta-depleted transplantation in children. CDR1 and CDR2 (germline): DFQATT, SNEGSKA (reference sequence). CDR3 length: 14 amino acids. V lost 6 bases, J lost 2 bases, and 4 bases stayed unmatched. Preparation of the TCRbeta library involved a method that used unique molecular identifiers. TCRdb recomputed calls from the PCR reads with MiXCR, one row per CDR3 protein. The sample shows around 450,000 distinct CDR3 sequences, over 40% of them seen only once. This clonotype turned up a few times. What it binds is not known. Findings and caveats of the study: Most T-cell counts and diversity one year after the transplant came from T cells that were newly produced. At day 60, the high TCRbeta diversity found in some patients originated from recipient T cells and thymic progenitors that had survived.

The sequencing used PBMCs, collected before TCRalphabeta/CD19-depleted stem cell transplant. The chain links TRBV20-1 to TRBJ2-7, with 13 bases lining up with TRBD2. This TCR was sampled from a girl aged 2-10 years with aplastic anemia, due to receive a stem cell transplant. The DNA for the CDR3 is TGCAGTGCCAGTGGGACTAGCGGGGCCTACGAGCAGTACTTC. As protein: CSASGTSGAYEQYF.